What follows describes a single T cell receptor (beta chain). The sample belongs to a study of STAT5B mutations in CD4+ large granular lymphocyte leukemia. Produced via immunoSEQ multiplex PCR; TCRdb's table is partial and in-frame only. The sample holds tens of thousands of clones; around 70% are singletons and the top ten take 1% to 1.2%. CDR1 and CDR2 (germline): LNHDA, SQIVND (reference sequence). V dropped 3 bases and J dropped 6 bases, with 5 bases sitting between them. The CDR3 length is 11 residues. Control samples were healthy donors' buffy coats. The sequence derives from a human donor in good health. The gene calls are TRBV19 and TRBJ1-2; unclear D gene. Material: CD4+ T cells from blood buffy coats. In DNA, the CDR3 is TGTGCCAGTAGTATTGGCCATGGCTACACCTTC. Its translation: CASSIGHGYTF.